Shown below are 9 T cell receptor beta chains from a single sample sequenced in a study of monozygotic twins with inflammatory bowel disease. TCRdb re-called the 5' RACE reads; every CDR3 protein appears as one record, without DNA. The repertoire shows fewer than 550,000 distinct CDR3 sequences; the top ten hold approximately 2.4%. Specimen: blood. The receptors were gathered from a human donor with ulcerative colitis or Crohn's disease, or a healthy co-twin of an affected twin (not recorded which).

This chain links TRBV4-2 with TRBJ2-5; without DNA, the TCRdb call of TRBD1 cannot be checked. The V gene's germline CDR1 is LGHNA and CDR2 YNFKEQ. The CDR3 is 15 amino acids. Here the CDR3 reads CASSPSDRDRETQYF.

This chain uses TRBV2 with TRBJ2-7; TCRdb's D call, TRBD1, is unchecked because there is no DNA. CDR1 SNHLY and CDR2 FYNNEI come from the germline V gene. The CDR3 has 11 amino acids. The CDR3 sequence: CASRLKGVQYF.

This chain joins TRBV6-1 and TRBJ2-1; TCRdb's D call, TRBD1, is unchecked because there is no DNA. There are 16 residues in the CDR3. Germline values: CDR1 MNHNS, CDR2 SASEGT. CDR3: CAIRPGQGETYNEQFF.

This chain links TRBV9 with TRBJ2-3. CDR3 length equals 14 residues. Germline V gene data show CDR1 as SGDLS and CDR2 as YYNGEE. Here the CDR3 reads CASSVGGPTDTQYF. The whole variable domain, filled in from reference TRBV9 and TRBJ2-3, reads DSGVTQTPKHLITATGQRVTLRCSPRSGDLSVYWYQQSLDQGLQFLIQYYNGEERAKGNILERFSAQQFPDLHSELNLSSLELGDSALYFCASSVGGPTDTQYFGPGTRLTVL.

The chain joins TRBV28 to TRBJ2-3; TCRdb lists TRBD2, though no DNA is available to test this call. Germline assignment: CDR1 MDHEN and CDR2 SYDVKM. The CDR3 consists of 18 residues. The CDR3 is CASNPQAGTSASTDTQYF. The full variable domain, its missing parts supplied by reference TRBV28 and TRBJ2-3, is DVKVTQSSRYLVKRTGEKVFLECVQDMDHENMFWYRQDPGLGLRLIYFSYDVKMKEKGDIPEGYSVSREKKERFSLILESASTNQTSMYLCASNPQAGTSASTDTQYFGPGTRLTVL.

This chain's CDR3 is CASSPPGISGANVLTF. The genes are TRBV18 and TRBJ2-6. This CDR3 has 16 residues. Looked up from germline, CDR1 is KGHSH and CDR2 is LQKENI.

The V gene is TRBV20-1, the J gene TRBJ2-3. The CDR3 covers 11 residues. Germline V gives CDR1 DFQATT, CDR2 SNEGSKA (reference sequence). The chain's CDR3 is CSAATTDTQYF.

The rearrangement joins TRBV23-1 to TRBJ2-3; TCRdb outputs TRBD1, but without DNA this stays unchecked. TRBV23-1 is reported as an ORF; its role is uncertain. This CDR3 spans 17 amino acids. The CDR3: CASSQSTDRTGTDTQYF.

This rearrangement joins TRBV7-3 to TRBJ2-6. CDR1 and CDR2 from the germline V gene are SGHTA and FQGTGA. This CDR3 is 15 amino acids long. The CDR3 spells CASSFGGTGANVLTF.